The clone carrying this TCR beta chain showed up many times. The ends were cut back, 5 bases at V and 0 bases at J, with 13 bases in the middle. The CDR3 length is 15 residues. The source of the sample is a study of early T cells in non-severe SARS-CoV-2 infection. TCRdb reprocessed the 5' RACE reads via MiXCR and lists one record per CDR3 protein. Of roughly 30,000 distinct CDR3 sequences detected, 4.5% appear once; the ten largest clones hold 6.3%. The sequencing input was whole blood. This clonotype originated in an adult who was a healthcare worker with PCR-confirmed SARS-CoV-2 infection or an uninfected control (not recorded which). J is TRBJ1-1 and V is TRBV12-3 or TRBV12-4, with D unresolved. As DNA, the CDR3 is TGTGCCAGCAGTCTCACCGTAATAATGAACACTGAAGCTTTCTTT. This encodes CASSLTVIMNTEAFF.